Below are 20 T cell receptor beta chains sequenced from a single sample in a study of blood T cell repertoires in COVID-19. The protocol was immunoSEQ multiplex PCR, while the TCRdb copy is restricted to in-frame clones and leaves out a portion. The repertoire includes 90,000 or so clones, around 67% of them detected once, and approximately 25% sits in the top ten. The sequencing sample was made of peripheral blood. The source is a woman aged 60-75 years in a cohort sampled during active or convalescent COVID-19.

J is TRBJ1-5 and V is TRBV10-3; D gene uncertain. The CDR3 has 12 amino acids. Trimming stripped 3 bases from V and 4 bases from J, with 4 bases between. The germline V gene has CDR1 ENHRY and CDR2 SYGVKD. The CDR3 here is CAISESNQPQHF. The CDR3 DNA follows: TGTGCCATCAGTGAATCGAATCAGCCCCAGCATTTT.

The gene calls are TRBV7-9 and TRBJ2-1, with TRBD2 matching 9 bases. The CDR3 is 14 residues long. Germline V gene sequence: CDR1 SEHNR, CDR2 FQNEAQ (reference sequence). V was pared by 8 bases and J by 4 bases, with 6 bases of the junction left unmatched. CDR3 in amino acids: CASGSAGGYNEQFF. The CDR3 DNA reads TGTGCCAGCGGTTCGGCGGGGGGGTACAATGAGCAGTTCTTC.

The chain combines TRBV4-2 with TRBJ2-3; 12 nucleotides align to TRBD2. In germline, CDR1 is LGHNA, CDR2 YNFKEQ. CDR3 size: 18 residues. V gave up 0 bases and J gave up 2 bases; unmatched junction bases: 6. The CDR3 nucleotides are TGTGCCAGCAGCCAAGATCTAGCGGGGGGGCCCAACACAGATACGCAGTATTTT. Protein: CASSQDLAGGPNTDTQYF.

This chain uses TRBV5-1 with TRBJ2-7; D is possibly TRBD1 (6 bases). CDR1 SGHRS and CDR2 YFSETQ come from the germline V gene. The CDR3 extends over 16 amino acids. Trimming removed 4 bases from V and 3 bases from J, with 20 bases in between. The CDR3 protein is CASSHTGQTSFYEQYF. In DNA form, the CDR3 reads TGCGCCAGCAGCCACACCGGACAGACTTCCTTCTACGAGCAGTACTTC.

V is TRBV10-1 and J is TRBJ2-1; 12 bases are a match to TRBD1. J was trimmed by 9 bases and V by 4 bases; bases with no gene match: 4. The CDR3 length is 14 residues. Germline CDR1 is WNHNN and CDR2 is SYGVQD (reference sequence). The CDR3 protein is CASSGGTGGIEQFF. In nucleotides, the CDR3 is TGCGCCAGCAGTGGCGGGACAGGGGGCATTGAGCAGTTCTTC.

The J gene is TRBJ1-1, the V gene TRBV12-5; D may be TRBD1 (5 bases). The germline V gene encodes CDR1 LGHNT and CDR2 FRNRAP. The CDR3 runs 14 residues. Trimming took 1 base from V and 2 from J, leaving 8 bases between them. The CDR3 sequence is CASGLGQQNTEAFF. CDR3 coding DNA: TGTGCTAGTGGTTTGGGACAGCAAAACACTGAAGCTTTCTTT. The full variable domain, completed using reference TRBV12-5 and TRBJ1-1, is DARVTQTPRHKVTEMGQEVTMRCQPILGHNTVFWYRQTMMQGLELLAYFRNRAPLDDSGMPKDRFSAEMPDATLATLKIQPSEPRDSAVYFCASGLGQQNTEAFFGQGTRLTVV.

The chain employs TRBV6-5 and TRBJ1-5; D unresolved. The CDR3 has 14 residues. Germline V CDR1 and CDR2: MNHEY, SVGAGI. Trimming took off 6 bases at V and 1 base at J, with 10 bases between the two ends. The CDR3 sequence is CASSRGGSNQPQHF. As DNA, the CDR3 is TGTGCCAGCAGCAGAGGAGGGAGCAATCAGCCCCAGCATTTT.

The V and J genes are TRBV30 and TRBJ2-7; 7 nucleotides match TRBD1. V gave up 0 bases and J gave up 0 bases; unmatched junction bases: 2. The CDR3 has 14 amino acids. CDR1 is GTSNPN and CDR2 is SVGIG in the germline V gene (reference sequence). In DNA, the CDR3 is TGTGCCTGGAGTGTAGGGGACAGCTCCTACGAGCAGTACTTC. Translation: CAWSVGDSSYEQYF.

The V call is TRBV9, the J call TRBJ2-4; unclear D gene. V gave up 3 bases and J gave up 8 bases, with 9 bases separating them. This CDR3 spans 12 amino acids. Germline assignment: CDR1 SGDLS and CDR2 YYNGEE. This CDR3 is CASSAGDDIQYF. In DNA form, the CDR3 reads TGTGCCAGCAGCGCCGGAGATGACATTCAGTACTTC.

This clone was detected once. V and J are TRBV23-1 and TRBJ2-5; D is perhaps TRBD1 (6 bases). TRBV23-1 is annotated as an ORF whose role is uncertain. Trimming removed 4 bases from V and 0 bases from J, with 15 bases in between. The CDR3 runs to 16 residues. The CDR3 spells CASSLRAGAYQETQYF. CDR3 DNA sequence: TGCGCCAGCAGTCTTCGGGCAGGGGCGTACCAAGAGACCCAGTACTTC.

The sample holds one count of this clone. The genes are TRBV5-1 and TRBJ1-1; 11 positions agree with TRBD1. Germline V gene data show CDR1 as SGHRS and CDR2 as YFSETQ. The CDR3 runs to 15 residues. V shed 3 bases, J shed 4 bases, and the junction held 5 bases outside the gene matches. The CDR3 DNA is TGCGCCAGCAGCTCGCGGGACAGGGGGGGCACTGAAGCTTTCTTT. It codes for CASSSRDRGGTEAFF. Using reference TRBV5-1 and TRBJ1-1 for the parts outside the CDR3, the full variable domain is KAGVTQTPRYLIKTRGQQVTLSCSPISGHRSVSWYQQTPGQGLQFLFEYFSETQRNKGNFPGRFSGRQFSNSRSEMNVSTLELGDSALYLCASSSRDRGGTEAFFGQGTRLTVV.

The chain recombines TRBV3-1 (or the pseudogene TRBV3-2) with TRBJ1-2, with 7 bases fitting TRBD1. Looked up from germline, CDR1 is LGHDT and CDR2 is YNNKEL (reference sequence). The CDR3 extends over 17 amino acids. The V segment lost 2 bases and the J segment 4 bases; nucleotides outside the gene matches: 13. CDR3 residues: CASSQLRRGTELYGYTF. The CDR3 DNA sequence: TGTGCCAGCAGCCAACTCCGCCGCGGGACAGAACTCTATGGCTACACCTTC.

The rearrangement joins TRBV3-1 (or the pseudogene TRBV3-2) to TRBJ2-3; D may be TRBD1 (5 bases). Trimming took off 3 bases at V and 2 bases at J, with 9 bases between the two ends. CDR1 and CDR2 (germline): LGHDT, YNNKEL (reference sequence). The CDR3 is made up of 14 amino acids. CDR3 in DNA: TGTGCCAGCAGCCACCGACAGAACACAGATACGCAGTATTTT. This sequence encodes CASSHRQNTDTQYF.

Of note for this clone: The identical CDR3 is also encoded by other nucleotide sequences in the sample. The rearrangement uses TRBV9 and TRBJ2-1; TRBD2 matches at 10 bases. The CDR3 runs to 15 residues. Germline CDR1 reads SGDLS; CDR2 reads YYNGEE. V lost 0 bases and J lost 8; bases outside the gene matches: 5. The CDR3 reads CASSVVLAGLDEQFF. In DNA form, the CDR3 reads TGTGCCAGCAGCGTAGTACTAGCGGGGTTAGATGAGCAGTTCTTC.

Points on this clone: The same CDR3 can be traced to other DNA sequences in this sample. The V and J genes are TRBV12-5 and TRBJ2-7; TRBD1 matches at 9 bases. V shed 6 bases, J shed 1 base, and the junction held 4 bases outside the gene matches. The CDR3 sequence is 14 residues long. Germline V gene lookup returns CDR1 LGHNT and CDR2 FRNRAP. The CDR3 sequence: CASGPGQGSYEQYF. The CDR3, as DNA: TGTGCTAGTGGCCCTGGACAGGGGTCCTACGAGCAGTACTTC.

This chain's CDR3 is CATRAGQFQETQYF. Written as DNA, the CDR3 is TGTGCCACCCGCGCGGGGCAGTTCCAAGAGACCCAGTACTTC. The chain couples TRBV24-1 to TRBJ2-5; maybe TRBD2 (6 bases). The V end lost 9 bases, the J end lost 1 base, and 14 bases lay between the germline ends. Germline-derived CDR1 and CDR2 are KGHDR and SFDVKD. The CDR3 loop spans 14 amino acids.

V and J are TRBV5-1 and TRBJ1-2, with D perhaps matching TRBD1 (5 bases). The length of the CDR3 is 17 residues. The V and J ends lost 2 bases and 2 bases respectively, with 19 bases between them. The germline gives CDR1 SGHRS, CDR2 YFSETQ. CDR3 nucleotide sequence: TGCGCCAGCAGCTTCAACGGACACTCAGGAGGGAACTATGGCTACACCTTC. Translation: CASSFNGHSGGNYGYTF. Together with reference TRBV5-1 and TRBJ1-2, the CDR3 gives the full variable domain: KAGVTQTPRYLIKTRGQQVTLSCSPISGHRSVSWYQQTPGQGLQFLFEYFSETQRNKGNFPGRFSGRQFSNSRSEMNVSTLELGDSALYLCASSFNGHSGGNYGYTFGSGTRLTVV.

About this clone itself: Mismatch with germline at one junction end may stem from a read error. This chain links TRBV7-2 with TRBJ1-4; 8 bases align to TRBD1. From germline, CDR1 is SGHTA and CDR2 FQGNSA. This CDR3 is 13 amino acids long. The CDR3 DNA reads TGTGCCAGCAGCTTAGATTCTCGAGGACAGGGTGTTTTT. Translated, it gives CASSLDSRGQGVF.

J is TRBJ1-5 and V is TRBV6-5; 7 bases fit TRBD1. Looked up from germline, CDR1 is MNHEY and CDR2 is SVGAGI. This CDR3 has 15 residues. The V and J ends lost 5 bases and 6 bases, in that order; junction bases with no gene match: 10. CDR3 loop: CASSLKQGPAQPQHF. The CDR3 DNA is TGTGCCAGCAGTCTGAAACAGGGGCCGGCTCAGCCCCAGCATTTT.

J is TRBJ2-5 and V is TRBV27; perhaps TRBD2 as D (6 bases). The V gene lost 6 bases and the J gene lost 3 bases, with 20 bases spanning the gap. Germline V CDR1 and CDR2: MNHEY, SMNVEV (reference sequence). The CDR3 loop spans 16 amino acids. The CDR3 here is CASSPGWGVAEETQYF. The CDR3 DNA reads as TGTGCCAGCAGCCCCGGTTGGGGGGTGGCGGAAGAGACCCAGTACTTC.